Presented here are 18 T cell receptor beta chains from one specimen sequenced in a study of shared clonotypes between healthy human individuals. Clones were read by immunoSEQ multiplex PCR, and TCRdb kept only the in-frame ones, dropping some. This table holds around 2,000,000 clones, about 95% found once. Sample: naive CD4+ T cells sorted from blood. Noted subset: CD45RA+ positively selected. Receptors were obtained from a man younger than 35 in good health.

The chain employs TRBV28 and TRBJ1-3; unclear D gene. Per germline, CDR1 MDHEN and CDR2 SYDVKM. The V end was cut by 1 base, the J end by 0 bases, with 4 bases between. The CDR3 has 14 residues. CDR3 nucleotides: TGTGCCAGCAGTTTATCGCACTCTGGAAACACCATATATTTT. It encodes CASSLSHSGNTIYF.

The V and J genes are TRBV10-3 and TRBJ2-1; D gene uncertain. Trimming pared 4 bases from V and 6 bases from J, leaving 10 bases between. This CDR3 has 13 residues. Germline CDR1 reads ENHRY; CDR2 reads SYGVKD. The CDR3 coding sequence is TGTGCCATCAGTGGGCTAGAAGGCAATGAGCAGTTCTTC. It translates to CAISGLEGNEQFF.

The chain links TRBV5-1 to TRBJ2-3; possibly TRBD2 for D (6 bases). Germline-derived CDR1 and CDR2 are SGHRS and YFSETQ. CDR3 length: 13 residues. V was cut by 7 bases and J by 1 base, with 10 bases left in between. DNA of the CDR3: TGCGCCAGCTCGGGAGTGGGCACAGATACGCAGTATTTT. Translated: CASSGVGTDTQYF. The complete variable domain, with remaining parts taken from reference TRBV5-1 and TRBJ2-3, reads KAGVTQTPRYLIKTRGQQVTLSCSPISGHRSVSWYQQTPGQGLQFLFEYFSETQRNKGNFPGRFSGRQFSNSRSEMNVSTLELGDSALYLCASSGVGTDTQYFGPGTRLTVL.

As regards this clone: Other DNA sequences within the sample encode an identical CDR3. The chain is built from TRBV18 and TRBJ1-2; D unclear. The CDR3 sequence is 11 residues long. Looked up from germline, CDR1 is KGHSH and CDR2 is LQKENI. V lost 3 bases and J lost 6, with 5 bases in between. The CDR3 nucleotides read TGTGCCAGCTCACCCAATGATGGCTACACCTTC. The encoded protein is CASSPNDGYTF.

This clone was seen at least ten times. In nucleotides, the CDR3 is TGTGCCAGCAGTGATAGCCCAGCTCCTGAGCAGTTCTTC. Its protein product is CASSDSPAPEQFF. V and J are TRBV2 and TRBJ2-1; D gene unclear. Germline V gene lookup returns CDR1 SNHLY and CDR2 FYNNEI. The CDR3 spans 13 residues. V was cut by 3 bases and J by 9 bases, with 12 bases left in between.

The chain links TRBV5-5 to TRBJ2-5; D gene unclear. This CDR3 is built from 12 residues. Germline V CDR1 and CDR2: SGHKS, YYEKEE (reference sequence). V lost 5 bases and J 3 bases, leaving 8 bases between the germline ends. In DNA form, the CDR3 reads TGTGCCAGCAGGTCAGCAGAAGAGACCCAGTACTTC. It encodes CASRSAEETQYF.

Note on this clone: This CDR3 is also generated by other DNA sequences in the sample. The rearrangement uses TRBV7-9 and TRBJ1-4; no reliable D call. The V and J ends lost 1 base and 4 bases respectively, with 7 bases between them. Germline V gene lookup returns CDR1 SEHNR and CDR2 FQNEAQ (reference sequence). The CDR3 spans 14 residues. The CDR3 DNA reads TGTGCCAGCAGCTTAGGGCAGAATAATGAAAAACTGTTTTTT. Protein: CASSLGQNNEKLFF.

The genes are TRBV2 and TRBJ1-5; 8 bases are shared with TRBD1. V lost 6 bases to trimming and J lost 6 bases; unmatched junction nucleotides: 10. Germline values: CDR1 SNHLY, CDR2 FYNNEI. The CDR3 is made up of 15 amino acids. In DNA, the CDR3 is TGTGCCAGCAGCCCTAGGACAGGGACGAGTCAGCCCCAGCATTTT. Protein: CASSPRTGTSQPQHF.

This chain joins TRBV29-1 and TRBJ2-5; 8 nucleotides agree with TRBD1. The last part of the DNA fits TRBJ2-7 better; the J call may be wrong. The CDR3 covers 15 residues. Germline V gene sequence: CDR1 SQVTM, CDR2 ANQGSEA. CDR3 loop: CSAQEGTGGPYEQYF. CDR3 coding DNA: TGCAGCGCCCAGGAGGGGACAGGAGGACCCTACGAGCAGTACTTC.

This chain's CDR3 is CASSSPWKTQYF. CDR3 bases: TGTGCCAGCAGCTCCCCCTGGAAGACCCAGTACTTC. This chain joins TRBV11-2 and TRBJ2-5; D ambiguous. This CDR3 comprises 12 residues. Germline CDR1 is SGHAT and CDR2 is FQNNGV. The V end was cut by 4 bases, the J end by 6 bases, with 9 bases between.

The rearrangement links TRBV7-2 to TRBJ2-1; tentatively, D is TRBD2 (6 bases). Per the germline V gene, CDR1 is SGHTA and CDR2 is FQGNSA. The CDR3 length is 14 residues. V was trimmed by 5 bases and J by 0 bases, leaving 8 bases between them. The CDR3 sequence: CASSGTHSYNEQFF. Written as DNA, the CDR3 is TGTGCCAGCAGCGGGACTCACTCCTACAATGAGCAGTTCTTC.

For this clone: This same CDR3 is encoded by further DNA sequences in the sample. The chain uses TRBV6-5 and TRBJ2-3, with D unresolved. The V end lost 4 bases, the J end lost 6 bases, and 5 bases lay between the germline ends. The germline CDR1 and CDR2 sequences are MNHEY and SVGAGI. The CDR3 covers 11 residues. The CDR3 loop reads CASSLGDTQYF. The CDR3 DNA is TGTGCCAGCAGTTTGGGCGATACGCAGTATTTT.

On this clone: Possible read error: a much larger clone is one base away. The chain employs TRBV6-5 and TRBJ2-7, with TRBD1 matching over 7 bases. Trimming cost V 4 bases and J 2 bases; bases outside gene matches: 2. This CDR3 has 13 amino acids. Germline lookup yields CDR1 MNHEY and CDR2 SVGAGI. CDR3 bases: TGTGCCAGCAGTTTCCAGGGGGCCTACGAGCAGTACTTC. It codes for CASSFQGAYEQYF.

The chain carries TRBV11-2 and TRBJ2-5; 7 bases align to TRBD1. This CDR3 is built from 15 residues. Unmatched junction bases numbered 10, after V lost 4 bases and J lost 5 bases. Germline V CDR1 and CDR2: SGHAT, FQNNGV. DNA for the CDR3: TGTGCCAGCAGCTCCCCCGCAGGGGGTTGGGAGACCCAGTACTTC. As protein: CASSSPAGGWETQYF.

Notes on this clone: Being one base from a much bigger clone, this may be a read error. The same CDR3 also results from other DNA sequences found in this sample. The chain employs TRBV6-5 and TRBJ1-1; no definite D call. The CDR3 is 10 residues long. Germline-derived CDR1 and CDR2 are MNHEY and SVGAGI. CDR3 nucleotides: TGCGCCAGCGGCCGGACTGAAGCTTTCTTT. Protein product: CASGRTEAFF.

The J gene is TRBJ1-4, the V gene TRBV2, with D perhaps matching TRBD1 (6 bases). CDR3 length: 13 amino acids. Trimming removed 7 bases at V and 8 bases at J, with 14 bases between. Per the germline V gene, CDR1 is SNHLY and CDR2 is FYNNEI. This CDR3 reads CASTPGVWEKLFF. The CDR3 region has the DNA TGTGCCAGCACTCCAGGGGTTTGGGAAAAACTGTTTTTT.

The chain combines TRBV18 with TRBJ2-7, with D perhaps matching TRBD1 (5 bases). V was cut by 0 bases and J by 0 bases, with 9 bases left in between. The CDR3 consists of 15 residues. Germline CDR1 reads KGHSH; CDR2 reads LQKENI. CDR3 region: CASSPPGASSYEQYF. Written as DNA, the CDR3 is TGTGCCAGCTCACCACCAGGGGCGAGCTCCTACGAGCAGTACTTC. The variable domain in full, completed from reference TRBV18 and TRBJ2-7, reads NAGVMQNPRHLVRRRGQEARLRCSPMKGHSHVYWYRQLPEEGLKFMVYLQKENIIDESGMPKERFSAEFPKEGPSILRIQQVVRGDSAAYFCASSPPGASSYEQYFGPGTRLTVT.

This rearrangement joins TRBV6-6 to TRBJ2-5; D is possibly TRBD1 or TRBD2 (5 bases each). V was clipped by 7 bases and J by 5 bases, with 11 bases between them. CDR3 length equals 12 residues. Looked up from germline, CDR1 is MNHNY and CDR2 is SVGAGI (reference sequence). CDR3 protein: CASMGVGETQYF. The CDR3, as DNA: TGTGCCAGCATGGGGGTAGGGGAGACCCAGTACTTC.